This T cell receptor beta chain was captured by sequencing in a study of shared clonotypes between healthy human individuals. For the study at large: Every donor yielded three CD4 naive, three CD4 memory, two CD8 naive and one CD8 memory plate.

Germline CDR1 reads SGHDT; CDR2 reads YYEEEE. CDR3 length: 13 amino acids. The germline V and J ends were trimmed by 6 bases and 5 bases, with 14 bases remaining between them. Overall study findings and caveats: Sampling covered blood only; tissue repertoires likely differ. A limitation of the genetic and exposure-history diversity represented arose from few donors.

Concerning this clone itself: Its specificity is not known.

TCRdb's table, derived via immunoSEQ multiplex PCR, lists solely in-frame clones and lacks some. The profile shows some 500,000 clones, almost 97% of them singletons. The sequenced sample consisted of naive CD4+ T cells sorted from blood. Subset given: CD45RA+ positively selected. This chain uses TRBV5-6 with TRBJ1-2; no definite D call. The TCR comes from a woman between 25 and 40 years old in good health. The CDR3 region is CASKKLGIYGYTF. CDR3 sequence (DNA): TGTGCCAGCAAGAAGCTGGGGATTTATGGCTACACCTTC.